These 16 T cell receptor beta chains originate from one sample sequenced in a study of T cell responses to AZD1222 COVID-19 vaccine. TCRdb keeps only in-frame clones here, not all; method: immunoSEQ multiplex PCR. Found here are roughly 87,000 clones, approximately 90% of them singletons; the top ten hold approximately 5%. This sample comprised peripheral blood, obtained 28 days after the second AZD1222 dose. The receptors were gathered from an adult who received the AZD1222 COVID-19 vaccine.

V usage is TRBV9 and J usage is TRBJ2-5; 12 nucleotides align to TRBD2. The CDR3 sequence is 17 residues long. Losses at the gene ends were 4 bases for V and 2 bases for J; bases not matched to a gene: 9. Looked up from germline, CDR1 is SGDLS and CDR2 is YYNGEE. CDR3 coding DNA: TGTGCCAGCAGCTTGGGCCTAGCGGGGGGGCTGCAAGAGACCCAGTACTTC. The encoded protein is CASSLGLAGGLQETQYF.

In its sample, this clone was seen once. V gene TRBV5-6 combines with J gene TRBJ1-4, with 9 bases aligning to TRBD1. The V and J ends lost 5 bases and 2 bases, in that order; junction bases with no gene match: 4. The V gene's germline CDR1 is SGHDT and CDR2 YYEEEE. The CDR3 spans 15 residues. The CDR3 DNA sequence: TGTGCCAGCAGTACAGGGGGCGTCACTAATGAAAAACTGTTTTTT. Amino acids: CASSTGGVTNEKLFF.

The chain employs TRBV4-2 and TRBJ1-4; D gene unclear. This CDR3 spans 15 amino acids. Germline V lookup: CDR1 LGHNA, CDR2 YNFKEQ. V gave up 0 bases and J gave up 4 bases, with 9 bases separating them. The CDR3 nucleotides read TGTGCCAGCAGCCAAGAGCCGGCCAATAATGAAAAACTGTTTTTT. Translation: CASSQEPANNEKLFF.

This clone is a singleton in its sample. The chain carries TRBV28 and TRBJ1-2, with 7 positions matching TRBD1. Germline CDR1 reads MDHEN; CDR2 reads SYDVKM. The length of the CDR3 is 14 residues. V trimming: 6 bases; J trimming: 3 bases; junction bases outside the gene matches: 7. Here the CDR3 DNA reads TGTGCCAGCAGCCCTGGACAGGCATACTATGGCTACACCTTC. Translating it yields CASSPGQAYYGYTF.

Here the CDR3 DNA reads TGCGCCAGCAGCTTCAGGGGGCAGAACACTGAAGCTTTCTTT. It translates to CASSFRGQNTEAFF. The chain is built from TRBV5-1 and TRBJ1-1; TRBD1 agrees at 8 bases. CDR3 size: 14 residues. CDR1 is SGHRS and CDR2 is YFSETQ in the germline V gene. V shed 2 bases, J shed 1 base, and the junction held 1 base outside the gene matches.

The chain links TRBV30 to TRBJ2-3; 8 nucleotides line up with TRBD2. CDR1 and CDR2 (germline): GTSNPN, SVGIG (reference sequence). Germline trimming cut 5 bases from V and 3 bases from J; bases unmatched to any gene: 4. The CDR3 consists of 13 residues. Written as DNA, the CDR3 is TGTGCCTGGGAACTAGCGGTAACAGATACGCAGTATTTT. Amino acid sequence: CAWELAVTDTQYF.

CDR3: CASSFVGRNDYGYTF. CDR3 bases: TGTGCCAGCAGCTTTGTTGGCAGAAACGACTATGGCTACACCTTC. The chain combines TRBV5-5 with TRBJ1-2, with D unclear. Trimming cost V 2 bases and J 3 bases, with 14 bases left between them. This CDR3 has 15 amino acids. CDR1 SGHKS and CDR2 YYEKEE come from the germline V gene (reference sequence). Full variable domain (remainder filled in from reference TRBV5-5 and TRBJ1-2): DAGVTQSPTHLIKTRGQQVTLRCSPISGHKSVSWYQQVLGQGPQFIFQYYEKEERGRGNFPDRFSARQFPNYSSELNVNALLLGDSALYLCASSFVGRNDYGYTFGSGTRLTVV.

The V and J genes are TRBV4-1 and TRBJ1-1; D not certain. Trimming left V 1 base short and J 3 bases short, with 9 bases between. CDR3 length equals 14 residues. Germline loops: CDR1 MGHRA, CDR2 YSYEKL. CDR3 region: CASSQVWGYTEAFF. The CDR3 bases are TGCGCCAGCAGCCAAGTGTGGGGATACACTGAAGCTTTCTTT.

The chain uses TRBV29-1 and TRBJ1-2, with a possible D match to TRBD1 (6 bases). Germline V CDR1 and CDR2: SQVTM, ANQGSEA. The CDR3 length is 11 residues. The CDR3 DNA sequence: TGCAGTGGGGGCCTAGGGGAAGGCTACACCTTC. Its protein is CSGGLGEGYTF.

This CDR3 reads CASSLPLARASYEQYF. Written as DNA, the CDR3 is TGCGCCAGCAGCTTGCCGCTTGCCCGGGCTTCCTACGAGCAGTACTTC. The V call is TRBV5-1, the J call TRBJ2-7; D is ambiguous. The germline V gene encodes CDR1 SGHRS and CDR2 YFSETQ. V lost 1 base and J 1 base, leaving 15 bases between the germline ends. This CDR3 has 16 amino acids. Using reference TRBV5-1 and TRBJ2-7 for the parts outside the CDR3, the full variable domain is KAGVTQTPRYLIKTRGQQVTLSCSPISGHRSVSWYQQTPGQGLQFLFEYFSETQRNKGNFPGRFSGRQFSNSRSEMNVSTLELGDSALYLCASSLPLARASYEQYFGPGTRLTVT.

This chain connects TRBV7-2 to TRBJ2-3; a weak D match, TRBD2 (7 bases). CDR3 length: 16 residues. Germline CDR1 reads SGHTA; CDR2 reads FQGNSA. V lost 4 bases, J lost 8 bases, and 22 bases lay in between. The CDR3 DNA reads TGTGCCAGCAGCTCTCCGGGACTCCTAGGGGGGGCTACGCAGTATTTT. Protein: CASSSPGLLGGATQYF.

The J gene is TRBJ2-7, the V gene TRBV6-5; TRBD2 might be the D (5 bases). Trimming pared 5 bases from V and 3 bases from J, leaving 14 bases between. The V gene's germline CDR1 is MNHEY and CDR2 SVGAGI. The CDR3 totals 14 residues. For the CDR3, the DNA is TGTGCCAGCAGTAATAGCCTAGGACTCTACGAGCAGTACTTC. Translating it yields CASSNSLGLYEQYF.

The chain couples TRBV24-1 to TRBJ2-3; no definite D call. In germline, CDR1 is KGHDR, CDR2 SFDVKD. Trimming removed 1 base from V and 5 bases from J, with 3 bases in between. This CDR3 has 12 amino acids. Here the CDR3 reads CATSDFGDTQYF. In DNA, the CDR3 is TGTGCCACCAGTGATTTTGGAGATACGCAGTATTTT.

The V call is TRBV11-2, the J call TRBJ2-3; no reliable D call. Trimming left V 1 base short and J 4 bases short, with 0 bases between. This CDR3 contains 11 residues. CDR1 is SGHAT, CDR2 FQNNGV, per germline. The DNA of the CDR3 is TGTGCCAGCAGCTTAGCAGATACGCAGTATTTT. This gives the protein CASSLADTQYF.

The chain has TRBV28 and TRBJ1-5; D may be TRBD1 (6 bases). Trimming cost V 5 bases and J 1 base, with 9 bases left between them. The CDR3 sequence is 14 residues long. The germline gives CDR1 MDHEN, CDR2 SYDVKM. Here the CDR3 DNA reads TGTGCCAGCAGTGACACAGGGAGCAATCAGCCCCAGCATTTT. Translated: CASSDTGSNQPQHF. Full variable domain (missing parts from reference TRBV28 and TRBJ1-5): DVKVTQSSRYLVKRTGEKVFLECVQDMDHENMFWYRQDPGLGLRLIYFSYDVKMKEKGDIPEGYSVSREKKERFSLILESASTNQTSMYLCASSDTGSNQPQHFGDGTRLSIL.

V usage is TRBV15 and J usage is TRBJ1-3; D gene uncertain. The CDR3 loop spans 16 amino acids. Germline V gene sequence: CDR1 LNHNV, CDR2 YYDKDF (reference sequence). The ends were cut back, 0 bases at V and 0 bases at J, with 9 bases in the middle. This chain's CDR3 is CATSRDPTVSGNTIYF. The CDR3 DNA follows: TGTGCCACCAGCAGAGATCCTACGGTCTCTGGAAACACCATATATTTT. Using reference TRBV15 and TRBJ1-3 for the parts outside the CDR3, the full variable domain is DAMVIQNPRYQVTQFGKPVTLSCSQTLNHNVMYWYQQKSSQAPKLLFHYYDKDFNNEADTPDNFQSRRPNTSFCFLDIRSPGLGDTAMYLCATSRDPTVSGNTIYFGEGSWLTVV.